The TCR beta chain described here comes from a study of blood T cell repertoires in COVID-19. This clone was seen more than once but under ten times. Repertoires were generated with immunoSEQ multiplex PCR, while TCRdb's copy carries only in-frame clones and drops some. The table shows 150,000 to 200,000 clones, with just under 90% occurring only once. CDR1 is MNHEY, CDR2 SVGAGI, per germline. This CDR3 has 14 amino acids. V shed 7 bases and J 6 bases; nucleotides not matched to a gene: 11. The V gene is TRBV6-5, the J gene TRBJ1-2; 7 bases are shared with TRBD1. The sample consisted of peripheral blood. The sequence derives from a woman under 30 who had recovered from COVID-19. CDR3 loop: CASTKTGKRDGYTF. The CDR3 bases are TGTGCCAGCACTAAGACAGGGAAGAGGGATGGCTACACCTTC.